The 19 T cell receptor beta chains listed next were all sequenced from one sample in a study of early T cells in non-severe SARS-CoV-2 infection. Each CDR3 protein is one row after TCRdb ran MiXCR on the 5' RACE reads. There are 46,000 or so distinct CDR3 sequences in the sample; approximately 13% occur only once, and about a tenth lies in the top ten. Input material: whole blood. These receptors were taken from an adult who was a healthcare worker with PCR-confirmed SARS-CoV-2 infection or an uninfected control (not recorded which).

This clonotype was observed many times. This rearrangement joins TRBV5-1 to TRBJ2-1, with D possibly matching TRBD1 (6 bases). This CDR3 comprises 14 residues. Between the trimmed V and J ends, which lost 3 bases and 5 bases, there was a span of 12 bases. Germline V gene data show CDR1 as SGHRS and CDR2 as YFSETQ. CDR3 nucleotides: TGCGCCAGCAGCTGGCAGGGGTTAGACAATGAGCAGTTCTTC. It specifies CASSWQGLDNEQFF.

J is TRBJ2-7 and V is TRBV28; the D gene is possibly TRBD2 (8 bases). Germline loops: CDR1 MDHEN, CDR2 SYDVKM. This CDR3 is 14 amino acids long. V shed 6 bases and J shed 7 bases, with 19 bases lying between them. In nucleotides, the CDR3 is TGTGCCAGCAGCATAGCGGGACAGCTGTGGGAGCAGTACTTC. Translation: CASSIAGQLWEQYF.

At least ten counts were recorded for this clonotype. CDR3 region: CSANSGRRTGELFF. The CDR3 DNA follows: TGCAGTGCAAATAGCGGGAGAAGGACCGGGGAGCTGTTTTTT. The chain links TRBV20-1 to TRBJ2-2; 9 bases agree with TRBD2. The CDR3 has 14 residues. The germline V gene encodes CDR1 DFQATT and CDR2 SNEGSKA (reference sequence). Unmatched junction bases numbered 7, after V lost 6 bases and J lost 5 bases.

This clonotype occurred many times. This chain uses TRBV12-3 or TRBV12-4 with TRBJ2-2, with TRBD2 matching over 11 bases. CDR3 length: 16 amino acids. J was trimmed by 5 bases and V by 5 bases; bases with no gene match: 7. CDR3 amino acids: CASSPLAGGPTGELFF. The CDR3 nucleotides are TGTGCCAGCAGTCCGTTAGCGGGGGGGCCTACCGGGGAGCTGTTTTTT.

Of note for this clonotype: A much larger clone differs by one base, so this may be a read error. This sequence joins TRBV19 and TRBJ2-2, with D perhaps assigned TRBD1 or TRBD2 (5 bases each). CDR3 size: 15 residues. The germline V gene has CDR1 LNHDA and CDR2 SQIVND (reference sequence). The CDR3: CARGEQEVATGKLFF. CDR3 nucleotide sequence: TGTGCCAGAGGGGAACAGGAGGTTGCCACCGGGAAGCTGTTTTTT.

There are many counts of this clonotype. The chain uses TRBV5-1 and TRBJ1-1, with D unclear. CDR3 length: 15 residues. The germline CDR1 and CDR2 sequences are SGHRS and YFSETQ. V was pared by 4 bases and J by 1 base, with 14 bases between. The CDR3 reads CASSRPDPQNTEAFF. In DNA, the CDR3 is TGCGCCAGCAGCCGTCCGGACCCACAGAACACTGAAGCTTTCTTT.

Remarks on this clonotype: With a much larger clone just one base away, this may be a read error. V gene TRBV7-9 combines with J gene TRBJ1-2; TRBD1 is a possible D gene (5 bases). Germline V CDR1 and CDR2: SEHNR, FQNEAQ (reference sequence). Between the trimmed V and J ends, which lost 5 bases and 2 bases, there was a span of 12 bases. The CDR3 is 14 amino acids. The chain's CDR3 is CASSPRAGNYGYTF. CDR3 coding DNA: TGTGCCAGCAGCCCCCGGGCAGGGAACTATGGCTACACCTTC.

This clonotype was picked up many times. The rearrangement joins TRBV20-1 to TRBJ2-7; 10 bases match TRBD1. V dropped 5 bases and J dropped 3; count of bases not matched to a gene: 4. Germline values: CDR1 DFQATT, CDR2 SNEGSKA (reference sequence). The CDR3 sequence is 13 residues long. CDR3 sequence reads: CSAPGTGVYEQYF. CDR3 sequence (DNA): TGCAGTGCTCCCGGGACAGGGGTCTACGAGCAGTACTTC.

This clonotype was recorded at least ten times. The genes are TRBV10-3 and TRBJ2-1; D is possibly TRBD1 or TRBD2 (5 bases each). The CDR3 contains 14 residues. V was clipped by 6 bases and J by 1 base, with 10 bases between them. Looked up from germline, CDR1 is ENHRY and CDR2 is SYGVKD. CDR3 protein: CAIRRDLSYNEQFF. In DNA, the CDR3 is TGTGCCATCAGAAGGGACCTTTCCTACAATGAGCAGTTCTTC.

This clonotype was observed many times. V and J are TRBV12-5 and TRBJ1-1; D unresolved. Looked up from germline, CDR1 is LGHNT and CDR2 is FRNRAP. The CDR3 loop spans 11 amino acids. Trimming took 11 bases from V and 0 from J, leaving 7 bases between them. CDR3: CASGLNTEAFF. DNA of the CDR3: TGTGCTTCCGGGTTGAACACTGAAGCTTTCTTT.

This clonotype was recorded at least ten times. The genes are TRBV10-2 and TRBJ1-1; the match to TRBD1 covers 8 bases. Per germline, CDR1 WSHSY and CDR2 SAAADI. V lost 4 bases, J lost 5 bases, and 6 bases stayed unmatched. The CDR3 is made up of 14 amino acids. For the CDR3, the DNA is TGCGCCAGCAGTGTTCAGGGGGCGCAAACTGAAGCTTTCTTT. Its protein product is CASSVQGAQTEAFF.

The chain has TRBV20-1 and TRBJ1-3; 11 bases align to TRBD1. The CDR3 covers 16 residues. Germline trimming cut 4 bases from V and 0 bases from J; bases unmatched to any gene: 5. Per the germline V gene, CDR1 is DFQATT and CDR2 is SNEGSKA (reference sequence). The CDR3 loop reads CSATLGQGASGNTIYF. CDR3 in DNA: TGCAGTGCTACGTTAGGACAGGGGGCCTCTGGAAACACCATATATTTT.

This clonotype has just a few counts. The V gene is TRBV11-2, the J gene TRBJ1-2; 8 nucleotides match TRBD1. The CDR3 totals 13 residues. CDR1 is SGHAT, CDR2 FQNNGV, per germline. V shed 6 bases and J 6 bases; nucleotides not matched to a gene: 6. CDR3 residues: CASRSGGADGYTF. The CDR3 nucleotides read TGTGCCAGCAGGTCAGGGGGCGCCGATGGCTACACCTTC.

Ten or more counts support this clonotype. The rearrangement links TRBV27 to TRBJ1-5; D is uncertain. The V end was cut by 3 bases, the J end by 0 bases, with 9 bases between. Germline V lookup: CDR1 MNHEY, CDR2 SMNVEV (reference sequence). This CDR3 contains 15 residues. The CDR3 loop reads CASSLAGYSNQPQHF. The CDR3 bases are TGTGCCAGCAGTTTGGCCGGATATAGCAATCAGCCCCAGCATTTT.

There are many counts of this clonotype. This rearrangement joins TRBV6-5 to TRBJ2-4, with D tentatively TRBD1 or TRBD2 (5 bases each). The V end was cut by 4 bases, the J end by 2 bases, with 18 bases between. Germline-derived CDR1 and CDR2 are MNHEY and SVGAGI. CDR3 length equals 17 residues. The CDR3 DNA sequence: TGTGCCAGCAGTTCGCAAGGGACGTCGGGACCCAAAAACATTCAGTACTTC. This gives the protein CASSSQGTSGPKNIQYF.

This clonotype occurred a few times. One end of the junction is discordant with germline, which a read error may explain. The chain carries TRBV2 and TRBJ2-1, with D tentatively TRBD2 (6 bases). The CDR3 is 11 residues long. Germline V gene sequence: CDR1 SNHLY, CDR2 FYNNEI. CDR3 bases: TGTGCCAGCAGTCCGGAGGGCCCCGGGCTCTTC. Translation gives CASSPEGPGLF.

This clonotype was detected many times. The CDR3 coding sequence is TGCAGCGTCACGCGGACGGGAGCAGGTAGCGAGCAGTACTTC. Translated: CSVTRTGAGSEQYF. The rearrangement joins TRBV29-1 to TRBJ2-7; weak D call: TRBD2 (6 bases). V lost 6 bases to trimming and J lost 6 bases, with 21 bases between them. Germline assignment: CDR1 SQVTM and CDR2 ANQGSEA. The CDR3 consists of 14 residues.

This clonotype came up many times. This rearrangement joins TRBV4-1 to TRBJ2-1; no definite D call. The CDR3 spans 15 residues. The ends were cut back, 1 base at V and 1 base at J, with 8 bases in the middle. CDR1 is MGHRA and CDR2 is YSYEKL in the germline V gene. This chain's CDR3 is CASSQVGRSYNEQFF. CDR3 nucleotide sequence: TGCGCCAGCAGCCAAGTCGGACGGTCCTACAATGAGCAGTTCTTC.

In its sample, this clonotype was seen many times. The chain couples TRBV29-1 to TRBJ1-1; D remains ambiguous. This CDR3 is 11 amino acids long. Germline CDR1 and CDR2: SQVTM and ANQGSEA. The V end lost 4 bases, the J end lost 3 bases, and 6 bases lay between the germline ends. The chain's CDR3 is CSVVGYTEAFF. CDR3 DNA: TGCAGCGTTGTAGGCTACACTGAAGCTTTCTTT.